The rows below give T cell receptor beta chains drawn from one sample of a study of post-analysis software for immune sequencing data. TCRdb analysed the PCR reads with MiXCR anew, one entry per CDR3 protein. Among about half a million distinct CDR3 sequences listed, 34% were seen once. The sequenced sample consisted of blood. The receptors here all came from a girl between 2 and 17 years old with multiple sclerosis. Each CDR3 is given without its conserved first and last residue. A D gene is named only where the DNA matches it firmly.

D gene,V gene,CDR3 protein
.,TRBV7-2,ASSPDNTNEQF
.,TRBV29-1,SVLAGNYGYT
TRBD2,TRBV4-1,ASSRPQTLAGGHDEQF
.,TRBV3-1,ASSQDRMGRAQY
.,TRBV5-1,ASRAGNTEAF
.,TRBV5-6,ASSLVGGVSTSTDTQY
TRBD2,TRBV4-2,ASSHQPGLAGGQGSNEQF
.,TRBV10-3,ATSLDSYGYT
.,TRBV11-2,ASSFPPGPYKNSPLH
.,TRBV20-1,SANDYKYGYT
.,TRBV5-5,ASSFAAGDQPQH
.,TRBV9,ASGAGLSGNTIY
.,TRBV20-1,SARQYGNPRQTQY
.,TRBV20-1,SARERTERLYGYT
TRBD2,TRBV7-8,ASSLAGRLAHEQY
TRBD1,TRBV5-1,ATNPDRGGETQY
.,TRBV12-3/TRBV12-4,ACSLRGGREQY
.,TRBV5-1,ASSLNSNTGELF
TRBD1,TRBV4-1,ASSLQGGSYNSPLH
.,TRBV6-5,ASSGGALKGYT
.,TRBV21-1,ANSKRERVAGCLYEQY
.,TRBV6-5,ASSRNRGGTQY
.,TRBV20-1,SALRQSLNTEAF
.,TRBV7-2,ASSLVPLRRPGTDTQY
.,TRBV19,ASSQGRGTQPQH
TRBD1,TRBV6-5,ASSHGQGRPLDTQY
.,TRBV3-1,ASSQTISYEQY
.,TRBV15,ATSREGGGAGYT
.,TRBV6-1,ASSEAGGRAF
TRBD2,TRBV10-3,AISDRPGRGTYNEQF
TRBD1,TRBV9,ASSDLQGNTQY
TRBD2,TRBV7-2,ASSFATSGGDEQY
.,TRBV18,ASSPVQSDEQF
.,TRBV25-1,ASSRQEKETQY
TRBD2,TRBV7-2,ASSLDLAGGSDTQY
.,TRBV20-1,SARDGSDQPQH
.,TRBV20-1,SARDKVRNIQY
.,TRBV11-3,ASSSHPFEQY
.,TRBV3-1,ASSAQGNSNQPQH
.,TRBV5-1,ASSPNRKTEAF
TRBD2,TRBV15,VTSLAAGGADTQY
.,TRBV3-1,ASSQGGQHYGYT
TRBD2,TRBV28,ASRTLSGSYEQY
TRBD2,TRBV2,ASNGGLAGSDEQY
.,TRBV4-1,ASSQDPTGYELF
.,TRBV5-1,ASSPPVGSDCYT
.,TRBV10-3,AISTGNNYGYT
TRBD1,TRBV5-6,ASSRQGGMAF
TRBD1,TRBV5-5,ASTGWGTGPQETQY
.,TRBV7-9,ASSLAGATDTQY
TRBD1,TRBV7-2,ASSVGQGSLYGYT
.,TRBV3-1,ASSPPGSGGRETQY
TRBD1,TRBV5-1,ASSLDRGRSPLH
.,TRBV5-1,ASSPHRGDYGYT